The text below deals with one T cell receptor (beta chain). This sample stems from a study of radiotherapy plus CTLA-4 blockade in lung cancer. Produced via immunoSEQ multiplex PCR; TCRdb's table is partial and in-frame only. The repertoire holds roughly 62,000 clones, with about 72% as singletons. This clonotype was sampled from a human donor with non-small cell lung cancer who had a complete response to radiotherapy plus ipilimumab. The source was peripheral blood, collected from a patient treated with radiotherapy plus ipilimumab.

CDR3 protein: CASSVGNMGTDTQYF. The CDR3 region has the DNA TGTGCCAGCAGCGTAGGGAACATGGGCACAGATACGCAGTATTTT. V usage is TRBV9 and J usage is TRBJ2-3; D uncertain. The CDR3 runs 15 residues. Between the trimmed V and J ends, which lost 0 bases and 1 base, there was a span of 9 bases. The germline CDR1 and CDR2 sequences are SGDLS and YYNGEE. Combining the CDR3 with reference TRBV9 and TRBJ2-3 gives the whole variable domain DSGVTQTPKHLITATGQRVTLRCSPRSGDLSVYWYQQSLDQGLQFLIQYYNGEERAKGNILERFSAQQFPDLHSELNLSSLELGDSALYFCASSVGNMGTDTQYFGPGTRLTVL.